This T cell receptor (beta chain) was recorded in a study of monozygotic twins with inflammatory bowel disease. The CDR3 length is 15 residues. CDR1 and CDR2 (germline): SGHDT, YYEEEE. TCRdb reprocessed the 5' RACE reads and reports one entry per CDR3 protein, with no DNA. In all, the sample yields about 300,000 distinct CDR3 sequences. This sequence originates from a human donor with ulcerative colitis or Crohn's disease, or a healthy co-twin of an affected twin (not recorded which). This sequence joins TRBV5-6 and TRBJ1-3; TCRdb outputs TRBD1, but without DNA this stays unchecked. Sample: blood. The CDR3 spells CASKPRQGFGNTIYF.